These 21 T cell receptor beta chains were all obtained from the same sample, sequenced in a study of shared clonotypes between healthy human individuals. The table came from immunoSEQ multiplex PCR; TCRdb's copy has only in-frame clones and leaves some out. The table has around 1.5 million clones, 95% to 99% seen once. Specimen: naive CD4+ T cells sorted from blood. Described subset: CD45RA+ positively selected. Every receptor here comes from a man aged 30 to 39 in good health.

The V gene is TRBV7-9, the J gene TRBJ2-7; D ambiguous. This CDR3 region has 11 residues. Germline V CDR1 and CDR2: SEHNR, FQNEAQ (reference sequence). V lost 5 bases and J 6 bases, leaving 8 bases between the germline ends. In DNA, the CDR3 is TGTGCCAGCAGCCCGACGGTCGAGCAGTACTTC. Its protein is CASSPTVEQYF.

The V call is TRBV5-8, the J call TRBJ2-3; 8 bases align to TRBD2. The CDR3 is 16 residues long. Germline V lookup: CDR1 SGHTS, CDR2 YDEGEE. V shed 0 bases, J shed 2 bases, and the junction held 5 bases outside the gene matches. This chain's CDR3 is CASSLDLLADTDTQYF. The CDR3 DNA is TGTGCCAGCAGCTTGGATTTACTAGCGGACACAGATACGCAGTATTTT.

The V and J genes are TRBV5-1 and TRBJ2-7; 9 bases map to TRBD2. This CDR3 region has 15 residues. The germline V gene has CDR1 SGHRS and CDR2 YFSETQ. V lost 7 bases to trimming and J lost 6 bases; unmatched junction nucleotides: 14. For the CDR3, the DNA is TGCGCCAGCCAAGCGGGAGGCCCCCCCGGCGCCGAGCAGTACTTC. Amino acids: CASQAGGPPGAEQYF.

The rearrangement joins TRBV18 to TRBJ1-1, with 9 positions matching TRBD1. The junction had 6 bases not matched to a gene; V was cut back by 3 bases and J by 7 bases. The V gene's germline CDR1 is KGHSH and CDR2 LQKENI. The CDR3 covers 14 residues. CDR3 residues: CASSPGTGTFEAFF. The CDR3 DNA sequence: TGTGCCAGCTCACCGGGGACAGGGACCTTTGAAGCTTTCTTT.

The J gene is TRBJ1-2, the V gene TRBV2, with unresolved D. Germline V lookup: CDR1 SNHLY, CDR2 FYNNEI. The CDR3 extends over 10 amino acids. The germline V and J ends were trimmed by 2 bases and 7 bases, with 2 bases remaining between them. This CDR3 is CASSEPGYTF. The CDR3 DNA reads TGTGCCAGCAGTGAACCTGGCTACACCTTC.

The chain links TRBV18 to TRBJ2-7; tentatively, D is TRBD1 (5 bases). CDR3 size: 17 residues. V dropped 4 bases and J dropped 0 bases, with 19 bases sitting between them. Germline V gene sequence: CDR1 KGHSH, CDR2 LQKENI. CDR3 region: CASSRLDRGSGSYEQYF. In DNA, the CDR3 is TGTGCCAGCTCACGATTAGATAGGGGTTCGGGCTCCTACGAGCAGTACTTC.

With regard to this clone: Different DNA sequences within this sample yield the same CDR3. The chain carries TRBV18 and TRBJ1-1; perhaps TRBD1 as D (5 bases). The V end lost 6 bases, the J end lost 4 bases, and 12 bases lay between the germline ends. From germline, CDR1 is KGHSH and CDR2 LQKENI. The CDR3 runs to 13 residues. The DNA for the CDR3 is TGTGCCAGCTCCCCTCTGGGGGGCACTGAAGCTTTCTTT. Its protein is CASSPLGGTEAFF.

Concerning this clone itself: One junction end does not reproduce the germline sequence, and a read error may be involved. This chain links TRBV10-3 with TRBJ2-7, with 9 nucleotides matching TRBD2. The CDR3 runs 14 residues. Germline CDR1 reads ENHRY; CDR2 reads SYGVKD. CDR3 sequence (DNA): TGTGCCGCCCATACCGGGACTAGCTCCCACGAGCAGTACTTC. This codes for CAAHTGTSSHEQYF.

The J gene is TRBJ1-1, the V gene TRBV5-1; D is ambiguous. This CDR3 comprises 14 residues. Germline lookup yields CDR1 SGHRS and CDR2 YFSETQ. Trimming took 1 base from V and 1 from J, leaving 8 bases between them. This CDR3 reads CASSLLGRNTEAFF. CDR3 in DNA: TGCGCCAGCAGCTTGCTCGGGAGGAACACTGAAGCTTTCTTT.

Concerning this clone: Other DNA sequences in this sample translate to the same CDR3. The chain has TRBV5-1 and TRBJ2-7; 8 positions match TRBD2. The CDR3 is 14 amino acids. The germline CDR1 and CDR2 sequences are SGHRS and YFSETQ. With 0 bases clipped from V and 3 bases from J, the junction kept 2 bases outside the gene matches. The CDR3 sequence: CASSLVAGNYEQYF. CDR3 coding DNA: TGCGCCAGCAGCTTGGTAGCGGGGAACTACGAGCAGTACTTC.

CDR3 DNA sequence: TGTGCCAGCATTACTTCCGGACGACCAATGGCCACAGATACGCAGTATTTT. Its protein is CASITSGRPMATDTQYF. The chain recombines TRBV28 with TRBJ2-3, with D unresolved. CDR3 length: 17 residues. The germline V and J ends were trimmed by 7 bases and 2 bases, with 22 bases remaining between them. The V gene's germline CDR1 is MDHEN and CDR2 SYDVKM.

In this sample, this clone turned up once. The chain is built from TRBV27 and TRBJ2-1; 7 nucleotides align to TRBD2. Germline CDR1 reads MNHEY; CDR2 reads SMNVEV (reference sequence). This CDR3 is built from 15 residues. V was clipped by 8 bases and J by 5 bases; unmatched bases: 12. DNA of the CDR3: TGTGCCAGCTCCCTCCGATGGGGGGGGGACAATGAGCAGTTCTTC. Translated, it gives CASSLRWGGDNEQFF.

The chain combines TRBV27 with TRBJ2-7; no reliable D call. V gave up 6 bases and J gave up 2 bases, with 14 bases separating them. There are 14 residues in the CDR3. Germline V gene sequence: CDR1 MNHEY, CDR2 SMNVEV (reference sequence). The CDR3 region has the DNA TGTGCCAGCAGGTACATGGCGTCCCCCTACGAGCAGTACTTC. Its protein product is CASRYMASPYEQYF.

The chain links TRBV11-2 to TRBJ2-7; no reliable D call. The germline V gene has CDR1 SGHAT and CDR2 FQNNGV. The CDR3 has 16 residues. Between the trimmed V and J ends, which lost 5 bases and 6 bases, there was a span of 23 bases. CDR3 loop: CASSLRSAPLPLEQYF. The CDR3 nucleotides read TGTGCCAGCAGCCTCAGGTCGGCCCCGCTACCCCTCGAGCAGTACTTC.

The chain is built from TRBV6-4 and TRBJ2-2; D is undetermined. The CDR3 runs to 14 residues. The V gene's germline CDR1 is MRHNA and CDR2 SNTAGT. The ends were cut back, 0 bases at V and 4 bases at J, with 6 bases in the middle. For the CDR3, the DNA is TGTGCCAGCAGTGACTCGAAGACCACCGGGGAGCTGTTTTTT. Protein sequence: CASSDSKTTGELFF.

Written as DNA, the CDR3 is TGCAGCGCCCTCCTCCCCGGGACAGTGGCCTCTGGGGCCAACGTCCTGACTTTC. Residues: CSALLPGTVASGANVLTF. The chain joins TRBV29-1 to TRBJ2-6; TRBD1 matches at 7 bases. This CDR3 region has 18 residues. The germline V gene encodes CDR1 SQVTM and CDR2 ANQGSEA. The junction had 15 bases not matched to a gene; V was cut back by 7 bases and J by 0 bases.

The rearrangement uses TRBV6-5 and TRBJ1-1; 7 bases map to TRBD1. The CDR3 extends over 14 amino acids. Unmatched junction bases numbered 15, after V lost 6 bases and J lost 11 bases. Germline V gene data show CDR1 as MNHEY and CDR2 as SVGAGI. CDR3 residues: CASSPDRNTLNAFF. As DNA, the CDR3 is TGTGCCAGCAGCCCGGACAGGAACACACTGAACGCTTTCTTT.

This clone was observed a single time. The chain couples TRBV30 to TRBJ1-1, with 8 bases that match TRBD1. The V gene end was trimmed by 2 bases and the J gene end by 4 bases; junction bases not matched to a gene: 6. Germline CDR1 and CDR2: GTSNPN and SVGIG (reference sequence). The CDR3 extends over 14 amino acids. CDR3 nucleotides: TGTGCCTGGAGTCCAGGGGGCCGGGTCACTGAAGCTTTCTTT. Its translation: CAWSPGGRVTEAFF.

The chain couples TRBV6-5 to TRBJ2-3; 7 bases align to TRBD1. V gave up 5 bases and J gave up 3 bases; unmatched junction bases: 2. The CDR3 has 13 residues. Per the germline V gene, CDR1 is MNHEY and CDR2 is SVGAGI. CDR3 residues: CASSHRGTDTQYF. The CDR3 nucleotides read TGTGCCAGCAGTCACAGGGGAACAGATACGCAGTATTTT.

The CDR3 region is CASSFGVTDTQYF. The CDR3 DNA follows: TGTGCCAGCAGCTTTGGGGTCACAGATACGCAGTATTTT. The J gene is TRBJ2-3, the V gene TRBV7-2, with no clear D. The germline V gene encodes CDR1 SGHTA and CDR2 FQGNSA. With 3 bases removed from V and 2 bases from J, the gap between germline ends came to 6 bases. This CDR3 contains 13 residues.

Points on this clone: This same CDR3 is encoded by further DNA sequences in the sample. The CDR3 protein is CASSPRLAGAYNEQFF. As DNA, the CDR3 is TGTGCCAGCTCACCCCGACTAGCGGGGGCGTACAATGAGCAGTTCTTC. This chain joins TRBV18 and TRBJ2-1; 12 bases fit TRBD2. J was trimmed by 4 bases and V by 3 bases; bases with no gene match: 4. CDR3 length equals 16 residues. Germline V lookup: CDR1 KGHSH, CDR2 LQKENI.